This T cell receptor beta chain was retrieved from a study of blood T cell repertoires in COVID-19. Using immunoSEQ multiplex PCR, the repertoire was profiled, and TCRdb retains in-frame clones only, with some absent. The repertoire holds fewer than 300,000 clones, with 88% as singletons. The germline V gene has CDR1 KGHDR and CDR2 SFDVKD. Trimming removed 3 bases from V and 6 bases from J; junction bases left unmatched: 12. This CDR3 contains 17 residues. The source is a woman aged 30 to 39 with acute or convalescent COVID-19. Sequencing input: peripheral blood. The V gene is TRBV24-1, the J gene TRBJ2-2; 7 bases are a match to TRBD1. CDR3 nucleotides: TGTGCCACCAGTGATGGGAGAGACAGGGTGTATCCCGGGGAGCTGTTTTTT. This sequence encodes CATSDGRDRVYPGELFF.